The rows below give T cell receptor beta chains drawn from one sample of a study of cytotoxic CD8 clonotypes in ibrutinib-treated CLL. The method was immunoSEQ multiplex PCR; TCRdb's version includes in-frame clones alone and lacks a portion of them. Counted here are fewer than 400,000 clones, roughly 67% occurring once; the ten biggest clones make up roughly 6.3%. The sequencing here drew on PBMCs, taken after 36 months of ibrutinib treatment. These receptors all stem from a human donor with chronic lymphocytic leukemia. CDR3s include the opening cysteine and the closing phenylalanine or tryptophan. The D gene is left open where the match is weak. Clone size appears in some rows only: once, few, many, or a class for an expanded clone.

TRBV29-1	.	.	TRBJ1-3	CSVAVGSGNTIYF	TGCAGCGTTGCCGTAGGATCTGGAAACACCATATATTTT
TRBV28	TRBD1	once	TRBJ1-2	CASSLRGTGGIGYTF	TGTGCCAGCAGTTTAAGGGGGACAGGGGGCATAGGCTACACCTTC
TRBV4-3	.	.	TRBJ2-7	CASSYGTPGEQYF	TGCGCCAGCAGCTACGGGACACCAGGCGAGCAGTACTTC
TRBV5-1	.	.	TRBJ2-7	CASSLGAGEQYF	TGCGCCAGCAGCTTGGGAGCAGGGGAGCAGTACTTC
TRBV10-3	TRBD2	.	TRBJ2-1	CAISESLLAGGPYNEQFF	TGTGCCATCAGTGAGTCCCTACTAGCGGGGGGTCCCTACAATGAGCAGTTCTTC
TRBV7-9	TRBD2	.	TRBJ2-7	CASSLTGTSGGPGGSEQYF	TGTGCCAGCAGTTTGACCGGGACTAGCGGGGGCCCAGGTGGGTCCGAGCAGTACTTC
TRBV4-1	TRBD1	.	TRBJ1-2	CASRSRGQTYGYTF	TGCGCCAGCCGAAGCCGGGGACAGACCTATGGCTACACCTTC
TRBV7-3	.	.	TRBJ1-2	CASSYDRTNYGYTF	TGTGCCAGCAGCTACGACAGGACGAACTATGGCTACACCTTC
TRBV7-3	TRBD2	.	TRBJ2-5	CASSSGGETQYF	TGTGCCAGCAGCTCGGGGGGAGAGACCCAGTACTTC
TRBV5-5	TRBD2	.	TRBJ2-1	CASSEFPGLAGASYNEQFF	TGTGCCAGCAGCGAGTTCCCGGGACTAGCGGGAGCTTCCTACAATGAGCAGTTCTTC
TRBV19	TRBD1	.	TRBJ2-7	CASSVDRGDEQYF	TGTGCCAGTAGTGTTGACAGGGGCGACGAGCAGTACTTC
TRBV11-3	.	.	TRBJ2-3	CASSLDGASTDTQYF	TGTGCCAGCAGCTTAGACGGGGCTAGCACAGATACGCAGTATTTT
TRBV5-1	TRBD2	.	TRBJ2-5	CASRPGLAGGLETQYF	TGCGCCAGCAGGCCCGGACTAGCGGGAGGGTTGGAGACCCAGTACTTC
TRBV27	TRBD2	.	TRBJ2-3	CASGGLAGTDTQYF	TGTGCCAGCGGGGGACTAGCCGGCACAGATACGCAGTATTTT
TRBV27	.	.	TRBJ2-3	CASRSTARGTQYF	TGTGCCAGCCGTTCAACCGCGCGTGGGACGCAGTATTTT
TRBV5-4	.	.	TRBJ1-4	CASSPRDGDNEKLFF	TGTGCCAGCAGCCCGAGGGACGGAGATAATGAAAAACTGTTTTTT
TRBV4-3	.	.	TRBJ1-2	CASSQDWVRGADGYTF	TGCGCCAGCAGCCAAGATTGGGTCCGGGGTGCCGATGGCTACACCTTC
TRBV27	.	few	TRBJ1-2	CASSTARRHGYTF	TGTGCCAGCAGTACGGCGCGGAGGCATGGCTACACCTTC
TRBV10-3	.	few	TRBJ2-5	CAISVDLYQETQYF	TGTGCCATCAGTGTGGACTTGTATCAAGAGACCCAGTACTTC
TRBV20-1	.	few	TRBJ2-7	CSAREGNEQYF	TGCAGTGCTAGAGAAGGGAACGAGCAGTACTTC
TRBV29-1	TRBD1	.	TRBJ2-7	CSVGTGIYEQYF	TGCAGCGTAGGGACAGGGATCTACGAGCAGTACTTC
TRBV7-9	.	once	TRBJ2-3	CASSFQGGANTDTQYF	TGTGCCAGCAGCTTTCAGGGCGGGGCCAACACAGATACGCAGTATTTT